This is a list of T cell receptor beta chains from one sample in a study of kidney transplant recipient with SARS-CoV-2 infection. TCRdb re-derived calls from the reads in MiXCR, one entry per CDR3 protein. The sample lists approximately 250,000 distinct CDR3 sequences, 29% seen once, with about 7% in the top ten. The source was a blood sample, collected at baseline and between days 110 and 120 from a kidney transplant recipient. These TCRs come from a male patient aged 25-45 years who had COVID-19 and was a kidney transplant recipient. Some T cells may be the graft donor's. Each CDR3 is given with its conserved first and last residue. D genes are given only for firm matches. Expanded clones get a size class; other rows say once, few or many, or leave the size out.

>TRBJ1-3|NA|TRBV7-2|many
CASSFPTGSGNTIYF
TGTGCCAGCAGCTTCCCTACAGGGTCTGGAAACACCATATATTTT
>TRBJ2-3|NA|TRBV25-1|many
CASRTSKTLTDTQYF
TGTGCCAGCAGGACTAGTAAAACACTCACAGATACGCAGTATTTT
>TRBJ1-2|NA|TRBV10-2|many
CASSDNSTSRKTYGYTF
TGCGCCAGCAGTGATAATTCCACTTCTAGAAAGACCTATGGCTACACCTTC
>TRBJ1-2|NA|TRBV20-1|few
CSAFCELFRKTYGYTF
TGCAGTGCTTTTTGCGAGCTGTTTCGAAAGACCTATGGCTACACCTTC
>TRBJ2-7|NA|TRBV7-8|many
CASSPGTNHEQYF
TGTGCCAGCAGCCCAGGCACAAACCACGAGCAGTACTTC
>TRBJ2-1|TRBD2|TRBV5-1|NA
CASSIVQAGSEQFF
TGCGCCAGCAGCATAGTTCAAGCGGGGAGTGAGCAGTTCTTC
>TRBJ1-2|NA|TRBV5-3|many
CARALRVVRKTYGYTF
TGTGCCAGAGCGTTACGAGTGGTGAGAAAGACCTATGGCTACACCTTC
>TRBJ2-5|TRBD1|TRBV19|few
CASHGQGDQTQYF
TGTGCCAGCCATGGACAGGGGGATCAGACCCAGTACTTC
>TRBJ2-4|NA|TRBV6-6|many
CASRPTRALTKNIQYF
TGTGCCAGCAGGCCCACCAGGGCGCTTACCAAAAACATTCAGTACTTC
>TRBJ2-2|TRBD1|TRBV20-1|many
CSAVNPDRFKTGELFF
TGCAGTGCTGTGAACCCGGACAGGTTCAAGACCGGGGAGCTGTTTTTT
>TRBJ1-5|TRBD1|TRBV7-9|many
CASSPDRASQPQHF
TGTGCCAGCAGCCCGGACAGGGCCTCTCAGCCCCAGCATTTT
>TRBJ1-2|NA|TRBV24-1|many
CATSSTCSTRKTYGYTF
TGTGCCACCAGTTCCACCTGTAGTACCAGAAAGACCTATGGCTACACCTTC
>TRBJ1-2|NA|TRBV6-5|many
CASSGNSFGYTF
TGTGCCAGCAGTGGAAACAGTTTCGGCTACACCTTC
>TRBJ1-2|NA|TRBV6-5|NA
CTSNYGVPGRYGYTF
TGTACCAGCAATTACGGGGTTCCAGGACGCTATGGCTACACCTTC
>TRBJ1-2|NA|TRBV6-5|many
CASSQGTLSLGYTF
TGTGCCAGCAGTCAAGGGACACTGTCACTAGGCTACACCTTC
>TRBJ1-2|TRBD1|TRBV24-1|many
CATSQGALDGYTF
TGTGCCACCAGTCAGGGGGCTCTAGATGGCTACACCTTC
>TRBJ2-3|TRBD2|TRBV4-1|NA
CASSRLAGGSTDTQYF
TGCGCCAGCAGCCGACTAGCGGGAGGGAGCACAGATACGCAGTATTTT
>TRBJ2-5|NA|TRBV3-2|NA
CASSTGTQETQYF
TGTGCCAGCAGCACAGGGACCCAAGAGACCCAGTACTTC
>TRBJ2-2|TRBD2|TRBV24-1|NA
CATSDSSGKGTGVLFF
TGTGCCACCAGTGATTCTAGCGGGAAGGGCACCGGGGTGCTGTTTTTT
>TRBJ1-2|NA|TRBV7-9|many
CASSHGLYHGKTYGYTF
TGTGCCAGCAGCCATGGGTTATACCATGGAAAGACCTATGGCTACACCTTC
>TRBJ1-1|NA|TRBV10-1|many
CASSDFGMNTEAFF
TGCGCCAGCAGTGATTTCGGGATGAACACTGAAGCTTTCTTT